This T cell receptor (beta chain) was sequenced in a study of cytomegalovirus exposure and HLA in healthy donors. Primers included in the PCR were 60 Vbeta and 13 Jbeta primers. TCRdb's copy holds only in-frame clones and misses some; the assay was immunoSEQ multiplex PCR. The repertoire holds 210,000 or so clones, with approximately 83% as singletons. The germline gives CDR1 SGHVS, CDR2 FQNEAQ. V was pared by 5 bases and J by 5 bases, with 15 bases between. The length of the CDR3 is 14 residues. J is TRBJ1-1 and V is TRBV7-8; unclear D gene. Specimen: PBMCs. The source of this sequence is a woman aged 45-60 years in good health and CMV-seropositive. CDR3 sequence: CASSHFEYPTEAFF. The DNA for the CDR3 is TGTGCCAGCAGCCACTTCGAGTACCCGACTGAAGCTTTCTTT.